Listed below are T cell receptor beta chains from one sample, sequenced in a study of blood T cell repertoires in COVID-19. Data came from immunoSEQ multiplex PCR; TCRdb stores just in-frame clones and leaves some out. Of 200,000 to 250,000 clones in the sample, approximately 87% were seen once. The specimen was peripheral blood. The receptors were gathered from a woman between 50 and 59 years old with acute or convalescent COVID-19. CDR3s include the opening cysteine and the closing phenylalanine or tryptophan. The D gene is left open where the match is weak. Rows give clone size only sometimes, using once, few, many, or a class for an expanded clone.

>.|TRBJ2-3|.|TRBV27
CASSSNLYVGGTDTQYF
TGTGCCAGCAGTTCCAATCTCTACGTAGGGGGCACAGATACGCAGTATTTT
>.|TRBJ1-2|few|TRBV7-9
CASSLGVDGGRTGYTF
TGTGCCAGCAGCTTAGGCGTGGATGGAGGGCGGACTGGCTACACCTTC
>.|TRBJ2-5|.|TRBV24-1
CATSDPLMTQYF
TGTGCCACCAGTGACCCCCTTATGACCCAGTACTTC
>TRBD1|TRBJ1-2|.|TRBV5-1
CASSQGQGGYGYTF
TGCGCCAGCAGCCAGGGACAGGGCGGCTATGGCTACACCTTC
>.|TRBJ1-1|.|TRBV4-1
CASSEDRYTEAFF
TGCGCCAGCAGCGAAGACAGATACACTGAAGCTTTCTTT
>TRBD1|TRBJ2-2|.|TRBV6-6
CASSYQGAGTGELFF
TGTGCCAGCAGTTACCAGGGGGCAGGCACCGGGGAGCTGTTTTTT
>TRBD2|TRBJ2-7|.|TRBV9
CASSVGTAGDYGLLVEQYF
TGTGCCAGCAGCGTAGGAACAGCGGGAGATTACGGGCTCCTGGTCGAGCAGTACTTC
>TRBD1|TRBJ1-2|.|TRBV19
CASRIGDSTNYGYTF
TGTGCCAGTAGGATTGGGGACAGCACTAACTATGGCTACACCTTC
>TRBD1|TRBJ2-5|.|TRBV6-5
CASRPGTGEETQYF
TGTGCCAGCAGACCCGGGACAGGGGAAGAGACCCAGTACTTC
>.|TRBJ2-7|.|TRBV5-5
CASSLRRGAGIYEQYF
TGTGCCAGCAGCTTGAGACGGGGGGCGGGCATCTACGAGCAGTACTTC
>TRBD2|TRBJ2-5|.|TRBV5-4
CASSSPSSSGGQETQYF
TGTGCCAGCAGCTCCCCCTCGAGTAGCGGGGGTCAAGAGACCCAGTACTTC
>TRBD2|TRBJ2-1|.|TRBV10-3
CAISGTSGVYNEQFF
TGTGCCATCAGCGGGACTAGCGGGGTCTACAATGAGCAGTTCTTC
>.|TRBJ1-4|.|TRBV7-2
CASSSLVRARKGGEKLFF
TGTGCCAGCAGCTCCCTTGTCAGGGCGAGAAAAGGGGGTGAAAAACTGTTTTTT
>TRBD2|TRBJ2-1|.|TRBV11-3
CASSLGGSIHNEQFF
TGTGCCAGCAGCTTGGGCGGGAGCATACACAATGAGCAGTTCTTC
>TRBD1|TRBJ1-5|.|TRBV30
CAWSVGPGGGQPQHF
TGTGCCTGGAGTGTAGGGCCAGGGGGCGGTCAGCCCCAGCATTTT
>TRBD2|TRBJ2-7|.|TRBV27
CASSLRAGTSGYEQYF
TGTGCCAGCAGTTTAAGGGCCGGGACTAGCGGCTACGAGCAGTACTTC
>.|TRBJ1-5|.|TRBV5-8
CASSRLQGGGQPQHF
TGTGCCAGCAGCCGATTACAGGGTGGGGGTCAGCCCCAGCATTTT
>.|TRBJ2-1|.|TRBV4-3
CASSQERRGLGQGEQFF
TGCGCCAGCAGCCAAGAACGCCGTGGACTAGGACAGGGTGAGCAGTTCTTC
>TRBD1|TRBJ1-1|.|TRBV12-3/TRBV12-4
CASRGQTNTEAFF
TGTGCCAGCAGGGGACAGACAAACACTGAAGCTTTCTTT
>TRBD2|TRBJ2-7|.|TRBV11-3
CASSLSGTNYEQYF
TGTGCCAGCAGCCTATCCGGGACTAACTACGAGCAGTACTTC
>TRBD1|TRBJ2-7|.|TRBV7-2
CASSFGQAYEQYF
TGTGCCAGCAGCTTCGGACAGGCCTACGAGCAGTACTTC
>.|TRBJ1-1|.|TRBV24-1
CATSEAGGTEAFF
TGTGCCACCAGTGAGGCCGGGGGCACTGAAGCTTTCTTT
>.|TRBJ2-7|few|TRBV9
CASSRGGSYEQYF
TGTGCCAGCAGCAGGGGTGGCTCCTACGAGCAGTACTTC
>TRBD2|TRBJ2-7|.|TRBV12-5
CASRGVTSDYEQYF
TGTGCTAGTCGGGGCGTGACTAGCGACTACGAGCAGTACTTC
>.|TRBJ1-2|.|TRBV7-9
CASSLPAAVNYGYTF
TGTGCCAGCAGCCTACCGGCGGCGGTAAACTATGGCTACACCTTC
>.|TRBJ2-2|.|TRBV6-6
CASSYSGAGGELFF
TGTGCCAGCAGTTATTCAGGGGCGGGCGGGGAGCTGTTTTTT
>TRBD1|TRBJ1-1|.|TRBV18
CASSPMMTGTEAFF
TGTGCCAGCTCACCCATGATGACAGGGACTGAAGCTTTCTTT
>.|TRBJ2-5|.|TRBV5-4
CASSLAGAQETQYF
TGTGCCAGCAGCCTCGCGGGGGCTCAAGAAACCCAGTACTTC
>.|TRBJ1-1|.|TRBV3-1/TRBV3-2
CASSQVGGNTEAFF
TGTGCCAGCAGCCAAGTCGGGGGAAACACTGAAGCTTTCTTT
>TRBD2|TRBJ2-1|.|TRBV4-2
CASSQVPGGRGSNEQFF
TGTGCCAGCAGCCAAGTACCCGGCGGGAGGGGTTCGAATGAGCAGTTCTTC
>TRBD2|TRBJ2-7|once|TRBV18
CASSPGGRASYEQYF
TGTGCCAGCTCACCAGGCGGGAGGGCCTCCTACGAGCAGTACTTC
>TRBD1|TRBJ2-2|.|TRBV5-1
CASRSGQGLPRTGELFF
TGCGCCAGCAGGTCCGGACAGGGACTCCCTCGCACCGGGGAGCTGTTTTTT
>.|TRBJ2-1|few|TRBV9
CASSVLSGQYNEQFF
TGTGCCAGCAGCGTATTGTCGGGACAATACAATGAGCAGTTCTTC
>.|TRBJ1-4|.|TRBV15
CATSRGGGNEKLFF
TGTGCCACCAGCAGAGGCGGGGGTAATGAAAAACTGTTTTTT
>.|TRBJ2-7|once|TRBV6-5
CASSLEVSSYEQYF
TGTGCCAGCAGTTTGGAGGTTAGCTCCTACGAGCAGTACTTC
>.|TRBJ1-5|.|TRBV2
CASSEGRSSNQPQHF
TGTGCCAGCAGTGAAGGACGGAGTAGCAATCAGCCCCAGCATTTT
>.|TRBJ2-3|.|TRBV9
CASSVGPLTDTQYF
TGTGCCAGCAGCGTAGGGCCCCTCACAGATACGCAGTATTTT
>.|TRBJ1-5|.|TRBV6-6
CASSPRGALLGNQPQHF
TGTGCCAGCAGTCCCCGGGGGGCGTTATTGGGCAATCAGCCCCAGCATTTT
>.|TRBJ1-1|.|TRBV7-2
CASRLRLNTEAFF
TGTGCCAGCAGACTGAGGCTGAACACTGAAGCTTTCTTT
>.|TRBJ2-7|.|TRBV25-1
CASSEYIYEQYF
TGTGCCAGCAGTGAATATATCTACGAGCAGTACTTC
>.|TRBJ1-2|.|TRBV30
CAWSRGTGYTF
TGTGCCTGGAGTAGGGGAACTGGCTACACCTTC
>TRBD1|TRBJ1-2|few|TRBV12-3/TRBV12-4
CASSGDSYGYTF
TGTGCCAGCAGCGGGGACAGCTATGGCTACACCTTC
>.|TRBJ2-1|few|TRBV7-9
CASNSFAYNEQFF
TGTGCCAGTAACAGCTTTGCCTACAATGAGCAGTTCTTC